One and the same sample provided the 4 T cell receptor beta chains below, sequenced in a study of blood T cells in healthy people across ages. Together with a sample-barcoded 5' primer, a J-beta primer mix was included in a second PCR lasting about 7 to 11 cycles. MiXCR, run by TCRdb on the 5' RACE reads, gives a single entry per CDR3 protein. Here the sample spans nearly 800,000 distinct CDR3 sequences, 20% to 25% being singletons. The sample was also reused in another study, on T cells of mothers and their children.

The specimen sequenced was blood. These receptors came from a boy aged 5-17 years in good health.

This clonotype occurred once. CDR3 DNA: TGTGCCAGCGAAGAGCAGGGGACCTATGGCTACACCTTC. Protein product: CASEEQGTYGYTF. The V call is TRBV28, the J call TRBJ1-2, with D perhaps TRBD1 (6 bases). This CDR3 is built from 13 residues. Germline values: CDR1 MDHEN, CDR2 SYDVKM. Deletions cut 8 bases from V and 4 bases from J, with 14 bases between.

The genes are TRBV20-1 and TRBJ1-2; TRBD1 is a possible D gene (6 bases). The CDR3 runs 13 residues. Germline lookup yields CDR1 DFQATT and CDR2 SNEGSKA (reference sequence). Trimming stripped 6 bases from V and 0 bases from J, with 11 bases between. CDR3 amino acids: CSASTGANYGYTF. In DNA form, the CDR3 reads TGCAGTGCCTCGACAGGAGCTAACTATGGCTACACCTTC.

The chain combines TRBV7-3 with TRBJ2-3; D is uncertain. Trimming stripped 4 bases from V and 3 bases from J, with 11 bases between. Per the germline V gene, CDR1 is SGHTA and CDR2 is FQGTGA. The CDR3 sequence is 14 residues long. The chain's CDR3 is CASSSRAGTDTQYF. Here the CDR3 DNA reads TGTGCCAGCAGCTCTCGAGCAGGAACAGATACGCAGTATTTT.

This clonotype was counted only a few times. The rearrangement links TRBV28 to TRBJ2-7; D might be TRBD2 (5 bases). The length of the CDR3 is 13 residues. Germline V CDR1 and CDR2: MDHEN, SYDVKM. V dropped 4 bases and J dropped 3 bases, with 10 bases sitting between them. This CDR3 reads CASSSGVNYEQYF. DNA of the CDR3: TGTGCCAGCAGTTCCGGGGTTAACTACGAGCAGTACTTC.